This T cell receptor (beta chain) came from a study of blood T cell dynamics during melanoma immunotherapy. After removal of 5 bases from V and 7 bases from J, the junction contained 6 bases not matched to a gene. The CDR3 spans 14 residues. Time point meaning: pre-treatment baseline. Assay used: immunoSEQ multiplex PCR; TCRdb lists only in-frame clones, some missing. The sample has 8,500 to 11,000 clones, 86% seen once. The receptor comes from a human donor with melanoma. This chain joins TRBV23-1 and TRBJ1-4; TRBD1 matches at 8 bases. TRBV23-1 is flagged as an ORF with uncertain function. Sequences were derived from blood, sampled from a patient treated with checkpoint blockade. In DNA form, the CDR3 reads TGCGCCAGCAGTAAGACAGGGGCTGGTGAAAAACTGTTTTTT. This translates into CASSKTGAGEKLFF.